This T cell receptor (beta chain) was observed in a study of shared T cell receptors in the human thymus. Generated by immunoSEQ multiplex PCR, the TCRdb table keeps only in-frame clones and is missing some. In the table there are about 380,000 clones, around 93% of which are singletons. The V segment lost 5 bases and the J segment 8 bases; nucleotides outside the gene matches: 21. CDR1 MDHEN and CDR2 SYDVKM come from the germline V gene. This CDR3 contains 18 residues. The J gene is TRBJ2-1, the V gene TRBV28; TRBD2 agrees at 7 bases. The sample was thymocytes. The origin of this receptor is a human donor. In nucleotides, the CDR3 is TGTGCCAGCAGTGTGGGCGAACGACGGCGGGAGTCTACGGATGAGCAGTTCTTC. This sequence encodes CASSVGERRRESTDEQFF.